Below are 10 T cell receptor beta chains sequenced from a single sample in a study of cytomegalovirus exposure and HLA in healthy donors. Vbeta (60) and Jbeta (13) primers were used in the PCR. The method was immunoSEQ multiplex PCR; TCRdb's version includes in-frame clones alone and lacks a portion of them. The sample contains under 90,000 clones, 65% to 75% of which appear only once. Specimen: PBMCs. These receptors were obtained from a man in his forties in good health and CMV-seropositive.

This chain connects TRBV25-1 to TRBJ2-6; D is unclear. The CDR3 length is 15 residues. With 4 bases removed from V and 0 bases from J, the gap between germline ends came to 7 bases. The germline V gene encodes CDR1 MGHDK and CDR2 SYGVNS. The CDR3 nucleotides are TGTGCCAGCAGTGGAGCTAGCTCTGGGGCCAACGTCCTGACTTTC. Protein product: CASSGASSGANVLTF.

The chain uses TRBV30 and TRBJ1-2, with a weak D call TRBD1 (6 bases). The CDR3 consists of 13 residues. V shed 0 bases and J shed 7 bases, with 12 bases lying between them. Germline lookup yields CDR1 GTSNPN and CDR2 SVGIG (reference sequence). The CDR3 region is CAWSVQGGVGYTF. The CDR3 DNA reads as TGTGCCTGGAGTGTACAGGGTGGGGTTGGCTACACCTTC. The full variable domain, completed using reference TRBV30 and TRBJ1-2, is SQTIHQWPATLVQPVGSPLSLECTVEGTSNPNLYWYRQAAGRGLQLLFYSVGIGQISSEVPQNLSASRPQDRQFILSSKKLLLSDSGFYLCAWSVQGGVGYTFGSGTRLTVV.

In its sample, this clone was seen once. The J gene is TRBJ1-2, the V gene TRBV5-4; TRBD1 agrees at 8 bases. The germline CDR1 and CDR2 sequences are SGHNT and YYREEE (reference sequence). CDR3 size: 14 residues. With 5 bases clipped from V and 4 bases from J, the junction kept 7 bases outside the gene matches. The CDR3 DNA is TGTGCCAGCAGTACCGGACAGGGCTCCTATGGCTACACCTTC. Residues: CASSTGQGSYGYTF.

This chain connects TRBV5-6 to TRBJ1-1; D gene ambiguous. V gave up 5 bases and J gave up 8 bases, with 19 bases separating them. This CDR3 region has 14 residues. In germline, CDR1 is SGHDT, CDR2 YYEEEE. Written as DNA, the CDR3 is TGTGCCAGCAGTTGGACGGGGTCTACCGAAGAAGCTTTCTTT. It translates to CASSWTGSTEEAFF.

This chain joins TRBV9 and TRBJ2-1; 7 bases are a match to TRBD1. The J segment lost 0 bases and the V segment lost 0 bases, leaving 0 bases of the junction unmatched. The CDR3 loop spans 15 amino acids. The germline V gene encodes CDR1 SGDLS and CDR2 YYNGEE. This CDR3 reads CASSVGTGSYNEQFF. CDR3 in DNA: TGTGCCAGCAGCGTAGGGACAGGCTCCTACAATGAGCAGTTCTTC. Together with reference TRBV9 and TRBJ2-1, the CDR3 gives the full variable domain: DSGVTQTPKHLITATGQRVTLRCSPRSGDLSVYWYQQSLDQGLQFLIQYYNGEERAKGNILERFSAQQFPDLHSELNLSSLELGDSALYFCASSVGTGSYNEQFFGPGTRLTVL.

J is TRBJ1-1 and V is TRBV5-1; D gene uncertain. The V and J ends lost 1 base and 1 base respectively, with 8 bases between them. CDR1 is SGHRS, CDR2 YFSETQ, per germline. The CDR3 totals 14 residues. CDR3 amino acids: CASSLTQENTEAFF. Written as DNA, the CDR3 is TGCGCCAGCAGCTTGACGCAGGAGAACACTGAAGCTTTCTTT.

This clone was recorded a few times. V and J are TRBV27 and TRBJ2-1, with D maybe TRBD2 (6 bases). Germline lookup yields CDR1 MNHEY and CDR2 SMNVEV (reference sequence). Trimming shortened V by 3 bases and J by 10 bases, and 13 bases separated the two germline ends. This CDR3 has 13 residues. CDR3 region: CASSFGSRGEQFF. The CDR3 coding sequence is TGTGCCAGCAGTTTTGGCTCCCGGGGGGAGCAGTTCTTC.

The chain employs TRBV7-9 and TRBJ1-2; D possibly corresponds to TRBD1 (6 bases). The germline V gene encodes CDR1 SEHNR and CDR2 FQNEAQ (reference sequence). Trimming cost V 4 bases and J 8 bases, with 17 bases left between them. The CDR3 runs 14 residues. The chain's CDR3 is CASSSIGDIRGYTF. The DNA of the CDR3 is TGTGCCAGCAGCTCCATAGGGGACATCCGGGGCTACACCTTC. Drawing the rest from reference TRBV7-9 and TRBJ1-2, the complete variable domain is DTGVSQNPRHKITKRGQNVTFRCDPISEHNRLYWYRQTLGQGPEFLTYFQNEAQLEKSRLLSDRFSAERPKGSFSTLEIQRTEQGDSAMYLCASSSIGDIRGYTFGSGTRLTVV.

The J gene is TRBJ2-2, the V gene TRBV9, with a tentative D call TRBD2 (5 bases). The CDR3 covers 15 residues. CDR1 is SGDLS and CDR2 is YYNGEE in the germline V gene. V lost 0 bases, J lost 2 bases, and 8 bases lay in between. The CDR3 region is CASSVEAVNTGELFF. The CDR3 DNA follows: TGTGCCAGCAGCGTAGAAGCGGTCAACACCGGGGAGCTGTTTTTT.

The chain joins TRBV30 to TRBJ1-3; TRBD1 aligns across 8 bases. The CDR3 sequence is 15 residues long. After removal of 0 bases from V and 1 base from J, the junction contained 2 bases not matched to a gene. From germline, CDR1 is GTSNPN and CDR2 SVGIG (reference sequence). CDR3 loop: CAWSVDRGSGNTIYF. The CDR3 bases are TGTGCCTGGAGTGTAGACAGGGGTTCTGGAAACACCATATATTTT.